These T cell receptor beta chains were read from a single sample in a study of blood T cell repertoires in COVID-19. Generated by immunoSEQ multiplex PCR, the TCRdb table keeps only in-frame clones and is missing some. In the table there are roughly 310,000 clones, about 92% of which are singletons. Sample: PBMCs or T cells enriched from blood (not recorded which). The receptors here all came from a man between 60 and 75 years old who had recovered from COVID-19. Both conserved end residues are part of each CDR3. Each record gives: clone size, V gene, CDR3 length, D gene, J gene, CDR3 protein, CDR3 DNA. The D gene is left open where the match is weak. Size is stated for part of the rows, as once, few or many counts, or as a class when the clone is expanded.

abundance: few; v_gene: TRBV7-9; len: 15; d_gene: TRBD2; j_gene: TRBJ2-7; CDR3aa: CASRATSGSSYEQYF; CDR3nt: TGTGCCAGCAGGGCGACTAGCGGGAGCTCCTACGAGCAGTACTTC
abundance: .; v_gene: TRBV6-5; len: 15; d_gene: .; j_gene: TRBJ1-4; CDR3aa: CASSPRFNEGEKLFF; CDR3nt: TGTGCCAGCAGTCCCCGGTTTAATGAGGGTGAAAAACTGTTTTTT
abundance: .; v_gene: TRBV6-5; len: 15; d_gene: .; j_gene: TRBJ1-5; CDR3aa: CASSYTGTPNQPQHF; CDR3nt: TGTGCCAGCAGTTATACAGGGACCCCCAATCAGCCCCAGCATTTT
abundance: .; v_gene: TRBV14; len: 13; d_gene: .; j_gene: TRBJ1-4; CDR3aa: CASSRGLEEKLFF; CDR3nt: TGTGCCAGCAGCAGGGGCCTGGAGGAAAAACTGTTTTTT
abundance: few; v_gene: TRBV5-4; len: 13; d_gene: TRBD1; j_gene: TRBJ2-7; CDR3aa: CASSRGQVGEQYF; CDR3nt: TGTGCCAGCAGCCGGGGACAGGTTGGGGAGCAGTACTTC
abundance: once; v_gene: TRBV7-9; len: 17; d_gene: TRBD2; j_gene: TRBJ2-1; CDR3aa: CASSPLGLAGGRGEQFF; CDR3nt: TGTGCCAGCAGCCCCCTAGGGTTAGCGGGAGGACGAGGTGAGCAGTTCTTC
abundance: once; v_gene: TRBV2; len: 15; d_gene: TRBD2; j_gene: TRBJ2-2; CDR3aa: CASRATSGGAGELFF; CDR3nt: TGTGCCAGCAGGGCCACTAGCGGGGGAGCCGGGGAGCTGTTTTTT
abundance: .; v_gene: TRBV6-2/TRBV6-3; len: 15; d_gene: TRBD1; j_gene: TRBJ2-1; CDR3aa: CASSLGQGKGSEQFF; CDR3nt: TGTGCCAGCAGTCTCGGACAGGGAAAGGGGAGTGAGCAGTTCTTC
abundance: .; v_gene: TRBV19; len: 15; d_gene: .; j_gene: TRBJ1-1; CDR3aa: CASKPGHFGDTEAFF; CDR3nt: TGTGCCAGTAAACCGGGACATTTCGGGGACACTGAAGCTTTCTTT
abundance: once; v_gene: TRBV10-3; len: 13; d_gene: TRBD2; j_gene: TRBJ2-1; CDR3aa: CAIKLAGRNEQFF; CDR3nt: TGTGCCATCAAGCTAGCGGGGAGGAATGAGCAGTTCTTC
abundance: once; v_gene: TRBV12-3/TRBV12-4; len: 10; d_gene: TRBD1; j_gene: TRBJ2-7; CDR3aa: CASNRDRKYF; CDR3nt: TGTGCCAGCAACAGGGACAGGAAGTACTTC
abundance: .; v_gene: TRBV5-6; len: 17; d_gene: .; j_gene: TRBJ2-1; CDR3aa: CASSLERGRAADNEQFF; CDR3nt: TGTGCCAGCAGCTTAGAGAGGGGGAGGGCGGCCGACAATGAGCAGTTCTTC
abundance: .; v_gene: TRBV14; len: 14; d_gene: .; j_gene: TRBJ2-7; CDR3aa: CASSQSGTWYEQYF; CDR3nt: TGTGCCAGCAGCCAGAGTGGTACGTGGTACGAGCAGTACTTC
abundance: .; v_gene: TRBV25-1; len: 15; d_gene: .; j_gene: TRBJ1-1; CDR3aa: CASSELRGKVSEAFF; CDR3nt: TGTGCCAGCAGTGAATTGCGGGGAAAGGTCTCTGAAGCTTTCTTT
abundance: .; v_gene: TRBV7-2; len: 15; d_gene: TRBD1; j_gene: TRBJ1-2; CDR3aa: CASSPSQGALYGYTF; CDR3nt: TGTGCCAGCAGCCCCTCACAGGGGGCTCTCTACGGCTACACCTTC
abundance: once; v_gene: TRBV5-6; len: 12; d_gene: .; j_gene: TRBJ1-2; CDR3aa: CASSLTGYGYTF; CDR3nt: TGTGCCAGCAGCTTAACAGGCTATGGCTACACCTTC
abundance: .; v_gene: TRBV10-3; len: 14; d_gene: .; j_gene: TRBJ2-7; CDR3aa: CAISGGVSPHEQYF; CDR3nt: TGTGCCATCAGTGGCGGGGTTTCTCCCCACGAGCAGTACTTC
abundance: .; v_gene: TRBV5-1; len: 16; d_gene: TRBD1; j_gene: TRBJ1-2; CDR3aa: CASSKGQGNPNYGYTF; CDR3nt: TGCGCCAGCAGCAAGGGACAGGGGAACCCTAACTATGGCTACACCTTC
abundance: .; v_gene: TRBV7-2; len: 15; d_gene: .; j_gene: TRBJ1-6; CDR3aa: CASRPGYSYNSPLHF; CDR3nt: TGTGCCAGCAGGCCAGGCTACTCCTATAATTCACCCCTCCACTTT
abundance: .; v_gene: TRBV2; len: 15; d_gene: TRBD2; j_gene: TRBJ2-1; CDR3aa: CAQRASGSSYNEQFF; CDR3nt: TGTGCCCAGCGGGCTAGCGGGAGCTCCTACAATGAGCAGTTCTTC
abundance: .; v_gene: TRBV5-4; len: 14; d_gene: .; j_gene: TRBJ2-7; CDR3aa: CASSPATSTYEQYF; CDR3nt: TGTGCCAGCAGCCCGGCGACTAGTACCTACGAGCAGTACTTC
abundance: .; v_gene: TRBV15; len: 16; d_gene: TRBD1; j_gene: TRBJ1-2; CDR3aa: CATSGRLGGAGIGYTF; CDR3nt: TGTGCCACCAGCGGACGTTTAGGGGGCGCAGGTATTGGCTACACCTTC
abundance: .; v_gene: TRBV2; len: 13; d_gene: .; j_gene: TRBJ1-1; CDR3aa: CASSATVNTEAFF; CDR3nt: TGTGCCAGCAGTGCGACAGTCAACACTGAAGCTTTCTTT
abundance: .; v_gene: TRBV19; len: 17; d_gene: TRBD1; j_gene: TRBJ1-5; CDR3aa: CASSIASDGTGNQPQHF; CDR3nt: TGTGCCAGTAGTATAGCCTCCGACGGGACAGGCAATCAGCCCCAGCATTTT
abundance: once; v_gene: TRBV4-3; len: 17; d_gene: TRBD1; j_gene: TRBJ2-3; CDR3aa: CASSHNADRAGADTQYF; CDR3nt: TGCGCCAGCAGCCATAACGCAGACAGGGCGGGCGCAGATACGCAGTATTTT
abundance: .; v_gene: TRBV27; len: 13; d_gene: .; j_gene: TRBJ1-1; CDR3aa: CASSSQLQGEAFF; CDR3nt: TGTGCCAGCAGTAGCCAATTACAGGGTGAAGCTTTCTTT
abundance: .; v_gene: TRBV5-1; len: 14; d_gene: .; j_gene: TRBJ1-5; CDR3aa: CASSLTGEGQPQHF; CDR3nt: TGCGCCAGCAGCTTGACGGGAGAGGGCCAGCCCCAGCATTTT
abundance: .; v_gene: TRBV24-1; len: 11; d_gene: .; j_gene: TRBJ2-2; CDR3aa: CATSLTGELFF; CDR3nt: TGTGCCACCAGTCTCACCGGGGAGCTGTTTTTT
abundance: .; v_gene: TRBV6-1; len: 13; d_gene: .; j_gene: TRBJ1-2; CDR3aa: CASSEVPYYGYTF; CDR3nt: TGTGCCAGCAGTGAAGTTCCGTACTATGGCTACACCTTC
abundance: .; v_gene: TRBV4-3; len: 16; d_gene: .; j_gene: TRBJ2-5; CDR3aa: CASSQETGAGQETQYF; CDR3nt: TGCGCCAGCAGCCAGGAAACCGGAGCGGGCCAAGAGACCCAGTACTTC
abundance: .; v_gene: TRBV6-2/TRBV6-3; len: 15; d_gene: .; j_gene: TRBJ2-1; CDR3aa: CASSTVGDTYNEQFF; CDR3nt: TGTGCCAGCAGTACCGTGGGAGACACCTACAATGAGCAGTTCTTC
abundance: few; v_gene: TRBV18; len: 16; d_gene: TRBD1; j_gene: TRBJ2-3; CDR3aa: CASSPTGGFTTDTQYF; CDR3nt: TGTGCCAGCTCACCGACAGGGGGCTTCACCACAGATACGCAGTATTTT
abundance: .; v_gene: TRBV6-2/TRBV6-3; len: 15; d_gene: .; j_gene: TRBJ2-3; CDR3aa: CASSSPGSSTDTQYF; CDR3nt: TGTGCCAGCAGTTCCCCCGGGTCTAGCACAGATACGCAGTATTTT
abundance: .; v_gene: TRBV9; len: 14; d_gene: .; j_gene: TRBJ2-1; CDR3aa: CASSPTGEGNEQFF; CDR3nt: TGTGCCAGCAGCCCGACAGGGGAGGGGAATGAGCAGTTCTTC
abundance: .; v_gene: TRBV5-4; len: 17; d_gene: TRBD2; j_gene: TRBJ2-2; CDR3aa: CASNSYTSGANTGELFF; CDR3nt: TGTGCCAGCAACTCGTACACTAGCGGGGCGAACACCGGGGAGCTGTTTTTT
abundance: .; v_gene: TRBV7-9; len: 18; d_gene: .; j_gene: TRBJ2-1; CDR3aa: CASSFVPGLQFEYNEQFF; CDR3nt: TGTGCCAGCAGCTTCGTCCCGGGACTGCAATTCGAGTACAATGAGCAGTTCTTC
abundance: .; v_gene: TRBV3-1/TRBV3-2; len: 15; d_gene: TRBD2; j_gene: TRBJ2-1; CDR3aa: CASTGGGLPNSEQFF; CDR3nt: TGTGCCAGCACCGGGGGGGGGCTCCCTAACAGTGAGCAGTTCTTC
abundance: once; v_gene: TRBV19; len: 14; d_gene: .; j_gene: TRBJ1-5; CDR3aa: CASSDRDSNQPQHF; CDR3nt: TGTGCCAGTAGTGACAGAGATAGCAATCAGCCCCAGCATTTT
abundance: .; v_gene: TRBV6-2/TRBV6-3; len: 14; d_gene: .; j_gene: TRBJ1-5; CDR3aa: CASSYSGQGQPQHF; CDR3nt: TGTGCCAGCAGTTACTCGGGGCAGGGCCAGCCCCAGCATTTT
abundance: .; v_gene: TRBV6-5; len: 14; d_gene: .; j_gene: TRBJ2-3; CDR3aa: CASSVHRVADTQYF; CDR3nt: TGTGCCAGCAGCGTACACAGGGTCGCGGATACGCAGTATTTT
abundance: .; v_gene: TRBV12-3/TRBV12-4; len: 12; d_gene: .; j_gene: TRBJ1-6; CDR3aa: CASSFPGSPLHF; CDR3nt: TGTGCCAGCAGTTTTCCCGGTTCACCCCTCCACTTT
abundance: .; v_gene: TRBV6-5; len: 14; d_gene: TRBD1; j_gene: TRBJ1-3; CDR3aa: CASSFGQGGNTIYF; CDR3nt: TGTGCCAGCAGTTTCGGACAGGGTGGAAACACCATATATTTT
abundance: .; v_gene: TRBV30; len: 15; d_gene: TRBD2; j_gene: TRBJ2-1; CDR3aa: CAWTMGLAGGGEQFF; CDR3nt: TGTGCCTGGACCATGGGACTAGCGGGGGGCGGTGAGCAGTTCTTC
abundance: .; v_gene: TRBV27; len: 15; d_gene: .; j_gene: TRBJ1-2; CDR3aa: CASSLTTALNYGYTF; CDR3nt: TGTGCCAGCAGTTTGACAACTGCACTCAACTATGGCTACACCTTC
abundance: .; v_gene: TRBV19; len: 14; d_gene: TRBD1; j_gene: TRBJ2-3; CDR3aa: CASSSDRLTDTQYF; CDR3nt: TGTGCCAGTAGTTCGGACAGGTTAACAGATACGCAGTATTTT
abundance: .; v_gene: TRBV5-1; len: 18; d_gene: TRBD1; j_gene: TRBJ2-2; CDR3aa: CASSLAEIGQVVSGELFF; CDR3nt: TGCGCCAGCAGCTTGGCAGAGATAGGACAGGTTGTCTCCGGGGAGCTGTTTTTT
abundance: .; v_gene: TRBV18; len: 15; d_gene: .; j_gene: TRBJ1-1; CDR3aa: CASSPGSPMGLEAFF; CDR3nt: TGTGCCAGCTCACCCGGGAGTCCTATGGGGCTTGAAGCTTTCTTT
abundance: .; v_gene: TRBV7-2; len: 17; d_gene: .; j_gene: TRBJ2-1; CDR3aa: CASSFTFSGSSYNEQFF; CDR3nt: TGTGCCAGCAGCTTCACTTTTAGCGGTAGCTCCTACAATGAGCAGTTCTTC
abundance: once; v_gene: TRBV15; len: 14; d_gene: .; j_gene: TRBJ2-3; CDR3aa: CATSRVQGTDTQYF; CDR3nt: TGTGCCACCAGCAGGGTCCAGGGTACAGATACGCAGTATTTT
abundance: .; v_gene: TRBV11-2; len: 16; d_gene: TRBD1; j_gene: TRBJ2-1; CDR3aa: CASRQPGQKHYNEQFF; CDR3nt: TGTGCCAGCAGGCAACCGGGACAGAAACACTACAATGAGCAGTTCTTC
abundance: .; v_gene: TRBV7-2; len: 16; d_gene: .; j_gene: TRBJ1-3; CDR3aa: CASRQVQTVSGNTIYF; CDR3nt: TGTGCCAGCAGACAAGTCCAGACAGTCTCTGGAAACACCATATATTTT
abundance: .; v_gene: TRBV27; len: 15; d_gene: .; j_gene: TRBJ1-3; CDR3aa: CASSLSGWLRNTIYF; CDR3nt: TGTGCCAGCAGTTTGTCAGGGTGGCTCCGAAACACCATATATTTT
abundance: .; v_gene: TRBV2; len: 16; d_gene: .; j_gene: TRBJ1-2; CDR3aa: CASSVPIGAGDNGYTF; CDR3nt: TGTGCCAGCAGCGTCCCGATTGGTGCAGGGGATAATGGCTACACCTTC